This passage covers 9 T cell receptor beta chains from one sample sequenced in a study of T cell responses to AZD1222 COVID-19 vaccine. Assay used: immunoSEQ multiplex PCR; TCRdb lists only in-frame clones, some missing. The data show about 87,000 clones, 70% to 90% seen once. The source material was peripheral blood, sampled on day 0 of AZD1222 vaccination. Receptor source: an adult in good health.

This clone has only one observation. The CDR3 reads CASTGRDLAPLHF. CDR3 nucleotides: TGTGCCAGCACGGGCAGGGATTTAGCACCCCTCCACTTT. The rearrangement uses TRBV11-2 and TRBJ1-6, with TRBD1 as a possible D gene (5 bases). The germline V and J ends were trimmed by 7 bases and 11 bases, with 15 bases remaining between them. Germline CDR1 is SGHAT and CDR2 is FQNNGV. The CDR3 sequence is 13 residues long.

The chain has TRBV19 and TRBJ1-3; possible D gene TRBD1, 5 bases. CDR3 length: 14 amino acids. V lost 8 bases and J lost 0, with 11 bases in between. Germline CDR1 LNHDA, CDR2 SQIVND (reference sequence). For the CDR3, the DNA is TGTGCCAGTGATGGGGGGAGCTCTGGAAACACCATATATTTT. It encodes CASDGGSSGNTIYF.

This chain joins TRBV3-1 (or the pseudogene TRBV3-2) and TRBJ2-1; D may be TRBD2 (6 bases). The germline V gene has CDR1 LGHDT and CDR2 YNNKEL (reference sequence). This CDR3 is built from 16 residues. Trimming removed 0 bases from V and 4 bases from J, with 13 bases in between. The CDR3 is CASSQDRLVEYNEQFF. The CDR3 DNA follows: TGTGCCAGCAGCCAAGATAGACTAGTCGAATACAATGAGCAGTTCTTC.

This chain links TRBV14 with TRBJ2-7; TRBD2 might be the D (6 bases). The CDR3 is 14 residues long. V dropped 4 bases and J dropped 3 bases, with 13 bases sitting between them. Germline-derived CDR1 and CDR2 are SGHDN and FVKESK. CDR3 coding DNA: TGTGCCAGCAGCCGAGGAGGGCGTTACTACGAGCAGTACTTC. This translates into CASSRGGRYYEQYF.

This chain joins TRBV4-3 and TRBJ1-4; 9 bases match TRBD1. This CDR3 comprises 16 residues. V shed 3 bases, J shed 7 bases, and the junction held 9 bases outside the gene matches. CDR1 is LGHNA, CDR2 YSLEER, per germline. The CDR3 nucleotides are TGCGCCAGCAGCCAGTTTACGGGACAGGGCGGTGAAAAACTGTTTTTT. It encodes CASSQFTGQGGEKLFF.

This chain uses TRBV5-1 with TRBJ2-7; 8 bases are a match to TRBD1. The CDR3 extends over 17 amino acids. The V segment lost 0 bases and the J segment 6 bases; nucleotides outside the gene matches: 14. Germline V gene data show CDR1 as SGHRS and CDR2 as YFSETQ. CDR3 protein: CASSLAIGGQGAPEQYF. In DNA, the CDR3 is TGCGCCAGCAGCTTGGCAATAGGGGGGCAGGGGGCCCCCGAGCAGTACTTC.

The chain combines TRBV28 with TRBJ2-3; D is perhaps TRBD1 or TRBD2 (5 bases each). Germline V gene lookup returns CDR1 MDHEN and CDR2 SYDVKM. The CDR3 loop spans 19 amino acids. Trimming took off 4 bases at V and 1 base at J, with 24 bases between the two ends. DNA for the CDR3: TGTGCCAGCAGTTCTGTTCGTGGGGGTACGAGTCGGGGCACAGATACGCAGTATTTT. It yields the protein CASSSVRGGTSRGTDTQYF.

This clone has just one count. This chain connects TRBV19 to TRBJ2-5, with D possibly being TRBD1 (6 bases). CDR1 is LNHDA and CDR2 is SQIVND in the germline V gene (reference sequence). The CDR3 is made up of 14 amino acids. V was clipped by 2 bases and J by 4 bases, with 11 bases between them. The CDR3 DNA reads TGTGCCAGTAGTATACTCTCAGGGGCAGAGACCCAGTACTTC. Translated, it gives CASSILSGAETQYF.

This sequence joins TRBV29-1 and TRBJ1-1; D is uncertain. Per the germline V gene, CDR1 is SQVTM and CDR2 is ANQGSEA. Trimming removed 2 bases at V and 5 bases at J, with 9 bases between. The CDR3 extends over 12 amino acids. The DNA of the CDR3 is TGCAGCGTTGAACTCCTGGTAACTGAAGCTTTCTTT. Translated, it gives CSVELLVTEAFF.